Listed here are 25 T cell receptor beta chains from one sample, sequenced in a study of graft-versus-host responses after intestinal transplantation. Profiling relied on immunoSEQ multiplex PCR, and the TCRdb table lists in-frame clones only, not all of them. The sample gives around 97,000 clones, roughly 91% of which show up once; 0.15% to 0.2% is in the top ten. For these receptors, no antigen is known. The specimen was unstimulated CD4+ T cells sorted from spleen or lymph node cells, collected before transplant. Source of these receptors: a human donor who was the organ donor for an intestinal transplant.

The rearrangement uses TRBV10-3 and TRBJ1-1; D is uncertain. V lost 6 bases and J 0 bases, leaving 5 bases between the germline ends. This CDR3 has 12 amino acids. Germline V CDR1 and CDR2: ENHRY, SYGVKD. The CDR3: CAIRNLNTEAFF. The DNA of the CDR3 is TGTGCCATCAGGAACTTGAACACTGAAGCTTTCTTT.

The V gene is TRBV7-2, the J gene TRBJ1-1; weak D call: TRBD1 (6 bases). Trimming cost V 5 bases and J 5 bases, with 18 bases left between them. Germline CDR1 SGHTA, CDR2 FQGNSA. The CDR3 has 15 residues. The CDR3 DNA reads as TGTGCCAGCAGCCCCGGGGAGGGTAGGGGGACTGAAGCTTTCTTT. It yields the protein CASSPGEGRGTEAFF. The full variable domain, rest sourced from reference TRBV7-2 and TRBJ1-1, is GAGVSQSPSNKVTEKGKDVELRCDPISGHTALYWYRQSLGQGLEFLIYFQGNSAPDKSGLPSDRFSAERTGGSVSTLTIQRTQQEDSAVYLCASSPGEGRGTEAFFGQGTRLTVV.

The rearrangement joins TRBV7-2 to TRBJ1-3; possible D gene TRBD1, 5 bases. CDR3 length: 18 amino acids. Germline CDR1 is SGHTA and CDR2 is FQGNSA. V was cut by 5 bases and J by 0 bases, with 20 bases left in between. CDR3 in amino acids: CASSPRPAGQVSGNTIYF. The CDR3 bases are TGTGCCAGCAGCCCCCGGCCGGCAGGGCAGGTCTCTGGAAACACCATATATTTT.

The CDR3 protein is CASSPRPGNTEAFF. The DNA of the CDR3 is TGTGCCAGCAGCCCGCGTCCGGGAAACACTGAAGCTTTCTTT. The chain recombines TRBV7-3 with TRBJ1-1; D is undetermined. The V end was cut by 5 bases, the J end by 2 bases, with 12 bases between. The germline V gene has CDR1 SGHTA and CDR2 FQGTGA. The CDR3 totals 14 residues.

The chain couples TRBV7-9 to TRBJ2-3; TRBD2 agrees at 9 bases. Germline V gene sequence: CDR1 SEHNR, CDR2 FQNEAQ (reference sequence). V lost 2 bases, J lost 3 bases, and 3 bases stayed unmatched. The CDR3 consists of 15 residues. CDR3 amino acids: CASSLLAGRTDTQYF. The DNA of the CDR3 is TGTGCCAGCAGCTTACTAGCGGGGAGGACAGATACGCAGTATTTT. The complete variable domain, with remaining parts taken from reference TRBV7-9 and TRBJ2-3, reads DTGVSQNPRHKITKRGQNVTFRCDPISEHNRLYWYRQTLGQGPEFLTYFQNEAQLEKSRLLSDRFSAERPKGSFSTLEIQRTEQGDSAMYLCASSLLAGRTDTQYFGPGTRLTVL.

The rearrangement links TRBV20-1 to TRBJ2-5, with D perhaps matching TRBD2 (5 bases). The end of the DNA fits TRBJ2-7 better, so the J call may be wrong. Germline lookup yields CDR1 DFQATT and CDR2 SNEGSKA (reference sequence). This CDR3 is 11 amino acids long. The CDR3 spells CSAQRTHEQYF. CDR3 coding DNA: TGCAGTGCCCAGCGGACCCACGAGCAGTACTTC.

The chain links TRBV12-5 to TRBJ1-1; D call uncertain. The germline CDR1 and CDR2 sequences are LGHNT and FRNRAP. The CDR3 spans 13 residues. The V gene lost 11 bases and the J gene lost 0 bases, with 13 bases spanning the gap. CDR3 sequence (DNA): TGTGCTGGGCAGGAACACATGAACACTGAAGCTTTCTTT. As protein: CAGQEHMNTEAFF.

This sequence joins TRBV19 and TRBJ2-7; D is uncertain. Germline V lookup: CDR1 LNHDA, CDR2 SQIVND (reference sequence). Trimming stripped 1 base from V and 6 bases from J, with 13 bases between. The CDR3 has 14 amino acids. The CDR3 DNA reads TGTGCCAGTAGTATAGGGATCCAGCCGGGCGAGCAGTACTTC. This sequence encodes CASSIGIQPGEQYF.

The genes are TRBV14 and TRBJ1-1; 7 positions agree with TRBD1. V shed 3 bases and J 7 bases; nucleotides not matched to a gene: 5. Germline CDR1 and CDR2: SGHDN and FVKESK. The CDR3 is made up of 13 amino acids. The CDR3: CASSHGGQLEAFF. CDR3 DNA: TGTGCCAGCAGCCACGGGGGACAGCTTGAAGCTTTCTTT.

The rearrangement uses TRBV6-1 and TRBJ2-7; TRBD2 is a possible D gene (6 bases). Germline CDR1 is MNHNS and CDR2 is SASEGT. The V end lost 7 bases, the J end lost 5 bases, and 12 bases lay between the germline ends. This CDR3 contains 12 residues. The CDR3 coding sequence is TGTGCCAGCACCCCGGACTATCACGAGCAGTACTTC. Encoded protein: CASTPDYHEQYF.

The chain employs TRBV6-5 and TRBJ2-5; 9 bases align to TRBD2. Germline-derived CDR1 and CDR2 are MNHEY and SVGAGI. The CDR3 length is 15 residues. V dropped 4 bases and J dropped 0; count of bases not matched to a gene: 3. The CDR3 is CASSWASGDQETQYF. CDR3 nucleotides: TGTGCCAGCAGTTGGGCTAGCGGGGACCAAGAGACCCAGTACTTC.

This clone came up once. The J gene is TRBJ1-2, the V gene TRBV11-2; the match to TRBD1 covers 8 bases. The CDR3 has 16 amino acids. The V gene end was trimmed by 1 base and the J gene end by 1 base; junction bases not matched to a gene: 5. The germline V gene encodes CDR1 SGHAT and CDR2 FQNNGV. The CDR3 coding sequence is TGTGCCAGCAGCTTAGGGCAGGGGGCAAATAACTATGGCTACACCTTC. The encoded protein is CASSLGQGANNYGYTF. Complete variable domain (other parts from reference TRBV11-2 and TRBJ1-2): EAGVAQSPRYKIIEKRQSVAFWCNPISGHATLYWYQQILGQGPKLLIQFQNNGVVDDSQLPKDRFSAERLKGVDSTLKIQPAKLEDSAVYLCASSLGQGANNYGYTFGSGTRLTVV.

This clone was found a few times. The J gene is TRBJ2-2, the V gene TRBV19; a possible D gene is TRBD2 (6 bases). This CDR3 contains 14 residues. CDR1 is LNHDA and CDR2 is SQIVND in the germline V gene (reference sequence). Trimming removed 4 bases at V and 8 bases at J, with 14 bases between. DNA for the CDR3: TGTGCCAGTAGTAGGGACTCCGTTATGGGGGAGCTGTTTTTT. It is translated as CASSRDSVMGELFF.

J is TRBJ2-2 and V is TRBV27; 7 bases line up with TRBD1. The J segment lost 1 base and the V segment lost 8 bases, leaving 7 bases of the junction unmatched. Germline V gene data show CDR1 as MNHEY and CDR2 as SMNVEV (reference sequence). The CDR3 is made up of 15 amino acids. In DNA form, the CDR3 reads TGTGCCAGCGCGAAAGGGGGCTTGAACACCGGGGAGCTGTTTTTT. The encoded protein is CASAKGGLNTGELFF.

The V gene is TRBV27, the J gene TRBJ2-7, with TRBD1 identical over 10 bases. Germline CDR1 is MNHEY and CDR2 is SMNVEV (reference sequence). J gave up 2 bases and V 3 bases, and 1 base lay outside the gene matches. This CDR3 comprises 14 residues. CDR3 DNA: TGTGCCAGCAGTTTTGGGACAGGGGCCTACGAGCAGTACTTC. Protein: CASSFGTGAYEQYF.

The chain employs TRBV9 and TRBJ2-5; 12 bases align to TRBD2. Unmatched junction bases numbered 3, after V lost 4 bases and J lost 5 bases. CDR1 SGDLS and CDR2 YYNGEE come from the germline V gene. This CDR3 region has 14 residues. The chain's CDR3 is CASSLGLAGETQYF. CDR3 nucleotide sequence: TGTGCCAGCAGCTTAGGACTAGCGGGGGAGACCCAGTACTTC.

In its sample, this clone was seen once. This chain uses TRBV4-3 with TRBJ2-5; weak D call: TRBD2 (6 bases). Per germline, CDR1 LGHNA and CDR2 YSLEER. Trimming removed 1 base from V and 3 bases from J, with 6 bases in between. The CDR3 is 13 residues long. The CDR3 sequence is CASSQAGEETQYF. The CDR3 coding sequence is TGCGCCAGCAGCCAAGCGGGGGAAGAGACCCAGTACTTC.

The rearrangement links TRBV4-2 to TRBJ2-5, with 7 nucleotides matching TRBD2. Trimming cost V 3 bases and J 5 bases; bases outside gene matches: 6. The germline V gene has CDR1 LGHNA and CDR2 YNFKEQ. The CDR3 is made up of 14 amino acids. Written as DNA, the CDR3 is TGTGCCAGCAGCCAGTCAGCGGGGTGGGAGACCCAGTACTTC. Its protein is CASSQSAGWETQYF.

This clone was counted only a few times. The rearrangement uses TRBV19 and TRBJ1-5; D remains ambiguous. V lost 1 base, J lost 0 bases, and 10 bases lay in between. Germline V gene sequence: CDR1 LNHDA, CDR2 SQIVND (reference sequence). The CDR3 is 16 residues long. The chain's CDR3 is CASSIVSIYSNQPQHF. CDR3 coding DNA: TGTGCCAGTAGTATAGTGTCCATCTATAGCAATCAGCCCCAGCATTTT. The full variable domain, completed using reference TRBV19 and TRBJ1-5, is DGGITQSPKYLFRKEGQNVTLSCEQNLNHDAMYWYRQDPGQGLRLIYYSQIVNDFQKGDIAEGYSVSREKKESFPLTVTSAQKNPTAFYLCASSIVSIYSNQPQHFGDGTRLSIL.

This chain links TRBV6-5 with TRBJ2-1; D not resolved. This CDR3 has 14 amino acids. Trimming took off 0 bases at V and 4 bases at J, with 7 bases between the two ends. The V gene's germline CDR1 is MNHEY and CDR2 SVGAGI. DNA of the CDR3: TGTGCCAGCAGTTACTCCCCCAGGTACAATGAGCAGTTCTTC. The encoded protein is CASSYSPRYNEQFF.

This CDR3 reads CASSQSLAGASGLREQFF. Written as DNA, the CDR3 is TGTGCCAGCAGCCAATCTCTGGCGGGGGCCTCCGGGCTACGTGAGCAGTTCTTC. The V call is TRBV4-2, the J call TRBJ2-1, with D possibly being TRBD2 (7 bases). From germline, CDR1 is LGHNA and CDR2 YNFKEQ. Trimming removed 2 bases from V and 9 bases from J, with 26 bases in between. This CDR3 has 18 residues.

The chain combines TRBV5-1 with TRBJ2-5; 10 bases line up with TRBD1. The germline V gene has CDR1 SGHRS and CDR2 YFSETQ. This CDR3 is 15 amino acids long. V dropped 7 bases and J dropped 3; count of bases not matched to a gene: 9. The CDR3: CASSAGTGDEETQYF. As DNA, the CDR3 is TGCGCCAGCTCGGCCGGGACAGGGGACGAAGAGACCCAGTACTTC. The complete variable domain, with remaining parts taken from reference TRBV5-1 and TRBJ2-5, reads KAGVTQTPRYLIKTRGQQVTLSCSPISGHRSVSWYQQTPGQGLQFLFEYFSETQRNKGNFPGRFSGRQFSNSRSEMNVSTLELGDSALYLCASSAGTGDEETQYFGPGTRLLVL.

The V and J genes are TRBV6-5 and TRBJ2-1, with D unresolved. CDR1 is MNHEY, CDR2 SVGAGI, per germline. V lost 6 bases and J lost 8, with 11 bases in between. This CDR3 region has 12 residues. CDR3 loop: CASSLTGHEQFF. In DNA form, the CDR3 reads TGTGCCAGCAGCCTCACCGGTCATGAGCAGTTCTTC.

This clone was picked up one time. The chain couples TRBV25-1 to TRBJ2-7, with TRBD1 matching over 9 bases. The CDR3 contains 14 residues. Germline CDR1 and CDR2: MGHDK and SYGVNS. J was trimmed by 3 bases and V by 6 bases; bases with no gene match: 6. CDR3 bases: TGTGCCAGCAGCCCGGGACAGGGCATCTACGAGCAGTACTTC. Its translation: CASSPGQGIYEQYF.

This chain connects TRBV27 to TRBJ2-5; TRBD1 matches at 12 bases. Germline CDR1 MNHEY, CDR2 SMNVEV (reference sequence). This CDR3 is 15 amino acids long. J gave up 11 bases and V 3 bases, and 10 bases lay outside the gene matches. Here the CDR3 reads CASSFTGTGGLRQYF. The CDR3 DNA sequence: TGTGCCAGCAGTTTTACCGGGACAGGGGGCTTAAGGCAGTACTTC.